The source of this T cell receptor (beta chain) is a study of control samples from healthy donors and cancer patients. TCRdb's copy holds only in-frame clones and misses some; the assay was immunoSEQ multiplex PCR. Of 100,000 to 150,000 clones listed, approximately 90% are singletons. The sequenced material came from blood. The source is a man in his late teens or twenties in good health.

The CDR3: CASSSYTGELFF. The CDR3 nucleotides read TGTGCCAGCAGCTCCTACACCGGGGAGCTGTTTTTT. The chain links TRBV7-3 to TRBJ2-2; D gene ambiguous. Per germline, CDR1 SGHTA and CDR2 FQGTGA. This CDR3 is built from 12 residues. The V end was cut by 4 bases, the J end by 3 bases, with 3 bases between.